This is a list of T cell receptor beta chains from one sample in a study of spatial heterogeneity in lung cancer. MiXCR, run by TCRdb on the 5' RACE reads, gives a single entry per CDR3 protein. The sample lists about 700 distinct CDR3 sequences, roughly 14% occurring once. The sequenced sample was lung tumor tissue, obtained at surgery. Receptors were obtained from a male donor with early-stage non-small cell lung cancer. Both conserved end residues are part of each CDR3. The order of the fields is V gene, clone size, D gene, J gene, CDR3 protein, CDR3 DNA. A D gene is named only where the DNA matches it firmly. Expanded clones are given a class, and other clones once, few, many or no size at all.

TRBV13	medium-sized	-	TRBJ2-1	CASSPTGGNEQFF	TGTGCCAGCAGCCCGACCGGTGGGAATGAGCAGTTCTTC
TRBV7-9	medium-sized	-	TRBJ1-2	CASSFGAGAVGYTF	TGTGCCAGCAGCTTTGGGGCAGGCGCGGTGGGCTACACCTTC
TRBV5-1	large	-	TRBJ2-7	CASSPRAEGVNNEQYF	TGCGCCAGCAGCCCGCGGGCGGAGGGGGTGAACAACGAGCAGTACTTC
TRBV9	-	-	TRBJ1-2	CASSVDRDGQINYGYTF	TGTGCCAGCAGCGTAGACCGGGACGGACAAATTAACTATGGCTACACCTTC
TRBV6-1	medium-sized	-	TRBJ2-7	CASSEWWWGYSGEQYF	TGTGCCAGCAGTGAATGGTGGTGGGGATACAGCGGGGAGCAGTACTTC
TRBV29-1	large	-	TRBJ2-5	CSATDSQETQYF	TGCAGCGCCACAGACAGTCAAGAGACCCAGTACTTC
TRBV2	medium-sized	-	TRBJ1-5	CASSGQPYSNQPQHF	TGTGCCAGCAGCGGACAGCCGTATAGCAATCAGCCCCAGCATTTT
TRBV20-1	large	TRBD1	TRBJ1-1	CSATDRDRLNTEAFF	TGCAGTGCTACCGACAGGGATAGGTTGAACACTGAAGCTTTCTTT
TRBV18	large	-	TRBJ2-3	CASSPPATDTQYF	TGTGCCAGCTCACCACCGGCCACAGATACGCAGTATTTT
TRBV3-1	large	TRBD1	TRBJ2-2	CASSQVQGIGELFF	TGTGCCAGCAGCCAAGTACAGGGGATCGGGGAGCTGTTTTTT
TRBV10-2	large	-	TRBJ1-4	CASSESRVLNEKLFF	TGCGCCAGCAGTGAGTCGAGGGTCCTTAATGAAAAACTGTTTTTT
TRBV20-1	medium-sized	-	TRBJ2-1	CSAPGLSSYNEQFF	TGCAGTGCTCCCGGACTTTCCTCCTACAATGAGCAGTTCTTC
TRBV21-1	medium-sized	-	TRBJ2-3	CASSTHRDGGGTDTQYF	TGTGCCAGCAGCACCCACCGTGACGGGGGGGGGACAGATACGCAGTATTTT
TRBV7-2	medium-sized	TRBD1	TRBJ2-7	CASSLITGEAYEQYF	TGTGCCAGCAGCTTAATAACAGGGGAAGCCTATGAGCAGTACTTC
TRBV7-1	-	TRBD1	TRBJ2-6	CASTAGQGFSGANVLTF	TGTGCCAGCACGGCGGGACAGGGCTTCTCTGGGGCCAACGTCCTGACTTTC
TRBV12-3/TRBV12-4	large	-	TRBJ1-2	CASSPESGGYGYTF	TGTGCCAGCAGTCCCGAAAGCGGGGGCTATGGCTACACCTTC